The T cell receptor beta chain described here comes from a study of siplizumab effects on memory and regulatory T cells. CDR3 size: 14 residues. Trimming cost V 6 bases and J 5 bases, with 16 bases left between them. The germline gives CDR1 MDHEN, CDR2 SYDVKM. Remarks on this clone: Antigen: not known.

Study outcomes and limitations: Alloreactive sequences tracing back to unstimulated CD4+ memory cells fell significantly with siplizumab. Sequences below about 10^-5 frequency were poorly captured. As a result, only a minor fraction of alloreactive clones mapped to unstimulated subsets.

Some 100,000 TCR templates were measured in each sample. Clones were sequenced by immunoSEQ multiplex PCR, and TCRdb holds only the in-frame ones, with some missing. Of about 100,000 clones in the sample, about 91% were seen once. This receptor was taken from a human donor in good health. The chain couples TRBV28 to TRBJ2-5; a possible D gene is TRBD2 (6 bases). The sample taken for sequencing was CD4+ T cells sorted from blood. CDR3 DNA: TGTGCCAGCAGATATTACGCAGGGAGGGAGACCCAGTACTTC. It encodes CASRYYAGRETQYF.